Shown below are 7 T cell receptor beta chains from a single sample sequenced in a study of cytomegalovirus exposure and HLA in healthy donors. The PCR contained 60 Vbeta and 13 Jbeta primers. The table came from immunoSEQ multiplex PCR; TCRdb's copy has only in-frame clones and leaves some out. The sample includes about 120,000 clones, around 74% of them seen just once. The sequencing sample was made of PBMCs. These receptors all come from a man in his 60s in good health and CMV-seropositive.

CDR3 nucleotides: TGTGCCAGCAGTTCTACCTCTTACAGGGGGGAGGTTGAAGCTTTCTTT. Protein sequence: CASSSTSYRGEVEAFF. The genes are TRBV27 and TRBJ1-1, with 8 bases matching TRBD1. J lost 7 bases, V lost 4 bases, and 14 bases had no gene match. Germline V gene data show CDR1 as MNHEY and CDR2 as SMNVEV (reference sequence). The length of the CDR3 is 16 residues.

The V gene is TRBV5-1, the J gene TRBJ2-2; D is undetermined. The CDR3 sequence is 14 residues long. The germline CDR1 and CDR2 sequences are SGHRS and YFSETQ. The V gene lost 7 bases and the J gene lost 4 bases, with 14 bases spanning the gap. The CDR3 DNA is TGCGCCAGCCGACTGCCCTCGGGCACCGGGGAGCTGTTTTTT. Its protein product is CASRLPSGTGELFF.

The chain employs TRBV19 and TRBJ2-5; tentative D call: TRBD2 (6 bases). The CDR3 is made up of 14 amino acids. V was cut by 5 bases and J by 5 bases, with 15 bases left in between. Per germline, CDR1 LNHDA and CDR2 SQIVND (reference sequence). The CDR3 sequence: CASSLTRGPETQYF. The CDR3, as DNA: TGTGCCAGTAGTCTGACTAGGGGTCCGGAGACCCAGTACTTC.

Only one count was recorded for this clone. The V and J genes are TRBV7-6 and TRBJ2-1, with TRBD2 as a possible D gene (6 bases). V lost 5 bases to trimming and J lost 2 bases, with 16 bases between them. CDR1 and CDR2 (germline): SGHVS, FNYEAQ. This CDR3 comprises 16 residues. This chain's CDR3 is CASSPPRGLAYNEQFF. In DNA, the CDR3 is TGTGCCAGCAGCCCCCCCCGGGGACTCGCCTACAATGAGCAGTTCTTC.

J is TRBJ2-2 and V is TRBV9, with TRBD1 matching over 7 bases. CDR3 length: 16 amino acids. Germline lookup yields CDR1 SGDLS and CDR2 YYNGEE. V was clipped by 6 bases and J by 1 base; unmatched bases: 9. Written as DNA, the CDR3 is TGTGCCAGCACTACCTCGGACAGGATGAACACCGGGGAGCTGTTTTTT. Translating gives CASTTSDRMNTGELFF.

The chain combines TRBV4-1 with TRBJ2-5; tentatively, D is TRBD2 (5 bases). V lost 0 bases to trimming and J lost 5 bases, with 13 bases between them. Germline loops: CDR1 MGHRA, CDR2 YSYEKL. CDR3 length: 15 residues. For the CDR3, the DNA is TGCGCCAGCAGCCAAGAAGGGTGGACTCGGGAGACCCAGTACTTC. Translated, it gives CASSQEGWTRETQYF.

The J gene is TRBJ2-1, the V gene TRBV5-1; 9 bases are a match to TRBD2. This CDR3 region has 15 residues. The V segment lost 2 bases and the J segment 3 bases; nucleotides outside the gene matches: 3. The V gene's germline CDR1 is SGHRS and CDR2 YFSETQ. CDR3 region: CASSLLAGYYNEQFF. The CDR3, as DNA: TGCGCCAGCAGCTTACTAGCGGGCTACTACAATGAGCAGTTCTTC.